These 9 T cell receptor beta chains were all obtained from the same sample, sequenced in a study of OX40 agonist ivuxolimab in advanced cancers. Preparation of the library involved the immunoSEQ multiplex PCR assay. The source is immuneACCESS, and TCRdb retained only in-frame sequences with V and J called. Part of the clones is not carried over; for the studies checked, unresolved V genes explain less than half of this, and the remainder is unexplained. The sample data list tens of thousands of clones, and approximately 90% of these were observed just once. Approximately 0.5% of the sample comes from the top ten. Sample: CD4+ or CD8+ T cells sorted from blood, taken in a trial of the OX40 agonist ivuxolimab. The receptor set was obtained from an adult with an advanced solid tumor such as melanoma, head and neck, liver or kidney cancer.

J is TRBJ2-1 and V is TRBV25-1; D call uncertain. Germline CDR1 reads MGHDK; CDR2 reads SYGVNS. Trimming removed 3 bases at V and 8 bases at J, with 5 bases between. This CDR3 has 11 residues. Written as DNA, the CDR3 is TGTGCCAGCAGTGAGGTCCATGAGCAGTTCTTC. It specifies CASSEVHEQFF.

V gene TRBV19 combines with J gene TRBJ2-3, with 9 bases lining up with TRBD2. Germline lookup yields CDR1 LNHDA and CDR2 SQIVND (reference sequence). V lost 2 bases to trimming and J lost 3 bases; unmatched junction nucleotides: 6. This CDR3 region has 16 residues. The CDR3 spells CASSIPGGRATDTQYF. CDR3 coding DNA: TGTGCCAGTAGTATACCGGGCGGGAGGGCTACAGATACGCAGTATTTT.

The V call is TRBV19, the J call TRBJ2-7; 10 nucleotides line up with TRBD2. Germline loops: CDR1 LNHDA, CDR2 SQIVND (reference sequence). After removal of 4 bases from V and 2 bases from J, the junction contained 5 bases not matched to a gene. The CDR3 loop spans 15 amino acids. The CDR3 DNA sequence: TGTGCCAGTAGTAAAGAGCGGGAGGGAACCTACGAGCAGTACTTC. This codes for CASSKEREGTYEQYF.

V and J are TRBV20-1 and TRBJ2-2; tentative D call: TRBD1 (6 bases). The CDR3 loop spans 11 amino acids. CDR1 and CDR2 from the germline V gene are DFQATT and SNEGSKA (reference sequence). CDR3 region: CSAEGELELFF. CDR3 nucleotide sequence: TGCAGCGCAGAGGGGGAGTTGGAGCTGTTTTTT.

The rearrangement joins TRBV27 to TRBJ2-3; 8 positions match TRBD1. CDR3 size: 15 residues. Unmatched junction bases numbered 1, after V lost 1 base and J lost 1 base. CDR1 and CDR2 from the germline V gene are MNHEY and SMNVEV (reference sequence). The CDR3 here is CASSLWGQGTDTQYF. As DNA, the CDR3 is TGTGCCAGCAGTTTATGGGGACAGGGCACAGATACGCAGTATTTT.

This rearrangement joins TRBV7-3 to TRBJ2-5, with D uncertain. Germline V gene data show CDR1 as SGHTA and CDR2 as FQGTGA. The CDR3 sequence is 13 residues long. Trimming removed 0 bases at V and 2 bases at J, with 4 bases between. The CDR3 sequence: CASSLTIQETQYF. The DNA of the CDR3 is TGTGCCAGCAGCTTAACGATTCAAGAGACCCAGTACTTC. The full variable domain, completed using reference TRBV7-3 and TRBJ2-5, is GAGVSQTPSNKVTEKGKYVELRCDPISGHTALYWYRQSLGQGPEFLIYFQGTGAADDSGLPNDRFFAVRPEGSVSTLKIQRTERGDSAVYLCASSLTIQETQYFGPGTRLLVL.

This clone was counted once. The chain has TRBV11-2 and TRBJ1-1, with D tentatively TRBD1 (6 bases). There are 15 residues in the CDR3. Trimming shortened V by 5 bases and J by 2 bases, and 15 bases separated the two germline ends. Germline V gene lookup returns CDR1 SGHAT and CDR2 FQNNGV. CDR3 coding DNA: TGTGCCAGCAGCCCCCCGACAGGTTTTAACACTGAAGCTTTCTTT. Encoded protein: CASSPPTGFNTEAFF.

This sequence joins TRBV6-5 and TRBJ2-7, with D unclear. Germline CDR1 and CDR2: MNHEY and SVGAGI. V was shortened by 5 bases and J by 4 bases, with 9 bases between the two germline ends. This CDR3 region has 12 residues. The CDR3 here is CASSTRSYEQYF. The CDR3 DNA reads TGTGCCAGCAGTACCCGATCTTACGAGCAGTACTTC.

The gene calls are TRBV6-5 and TRBJ1-5; D perhaps matches TRBD1 (6 bases). V lost 5 bases and J lost 9, with 17 bases in between. CDR3 length equals 14 residues. Germline CDR1 reads MNHEY; CDR2 reads SVGAGI. The chain's CDR3 is CASSETGTMVPQHF. As DNA, the CDR3 is TGTGCCAGCAGTGAGACAGGAACAATGGTGCCCCAGCATTTT.